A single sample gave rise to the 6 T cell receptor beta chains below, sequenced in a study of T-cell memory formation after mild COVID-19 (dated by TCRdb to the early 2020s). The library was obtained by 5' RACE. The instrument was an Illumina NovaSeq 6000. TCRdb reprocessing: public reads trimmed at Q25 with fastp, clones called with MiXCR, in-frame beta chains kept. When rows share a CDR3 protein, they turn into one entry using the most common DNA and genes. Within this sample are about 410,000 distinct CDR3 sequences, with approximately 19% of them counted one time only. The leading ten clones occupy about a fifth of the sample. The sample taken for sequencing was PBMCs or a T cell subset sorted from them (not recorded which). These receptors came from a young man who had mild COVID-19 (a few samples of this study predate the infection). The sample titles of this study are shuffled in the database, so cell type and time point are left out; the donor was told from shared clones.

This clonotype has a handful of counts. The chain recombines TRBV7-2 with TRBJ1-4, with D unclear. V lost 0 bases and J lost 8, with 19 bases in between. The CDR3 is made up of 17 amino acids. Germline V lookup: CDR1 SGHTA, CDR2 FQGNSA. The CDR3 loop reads CASSLAGGVERGEKLFF. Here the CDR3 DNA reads TGTGCCAGCAGCTTAGCGGGTGGGGTTGAACGGGGAGAAAAACTGTTTTTT.

The CDR3 loop is CASSPWTGASNQPQHF. CDR3 in DNA: TGTGCCAGCAGCCCGTGGACAGGGGCTAGCAATCAGCCCCAGCATTTT. The chain couples TRBV7-9 to TRBJ1-5; 9 bases fit TRBD1. The ends lost 5 bases at V and 0 bases at J; junction bases unmatched: 5. From germline, CDR1 is SEHNR and CDR2 FQNEAQ (reference sequence). The CDR3 loop spans 16 amino acids.

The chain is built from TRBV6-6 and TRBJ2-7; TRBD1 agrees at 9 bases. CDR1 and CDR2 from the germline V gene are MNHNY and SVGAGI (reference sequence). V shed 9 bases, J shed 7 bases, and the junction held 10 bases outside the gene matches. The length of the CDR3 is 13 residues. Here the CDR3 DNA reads TGTGCCAGTTCTGGACAGGGGTTTAGGGAGCAGTACGTC. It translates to CASSGQGFREQYV.

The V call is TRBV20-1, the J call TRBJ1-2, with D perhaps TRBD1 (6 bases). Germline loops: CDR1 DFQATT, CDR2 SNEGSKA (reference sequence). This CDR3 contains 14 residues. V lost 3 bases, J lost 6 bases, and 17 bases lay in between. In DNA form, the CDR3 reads TGCAGTGCTAGTTGGACAGCCGGGGACCATGGCTACACCTTC. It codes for CSASWTAGDHGYTF.

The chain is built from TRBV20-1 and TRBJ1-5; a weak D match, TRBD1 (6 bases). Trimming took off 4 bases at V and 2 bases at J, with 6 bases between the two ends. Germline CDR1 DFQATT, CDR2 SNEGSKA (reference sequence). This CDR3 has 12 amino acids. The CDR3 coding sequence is TGCAGTGCTACAGGGGGCAATCAGCCCCAGCATTTT. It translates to CSATGGNQPQHF.

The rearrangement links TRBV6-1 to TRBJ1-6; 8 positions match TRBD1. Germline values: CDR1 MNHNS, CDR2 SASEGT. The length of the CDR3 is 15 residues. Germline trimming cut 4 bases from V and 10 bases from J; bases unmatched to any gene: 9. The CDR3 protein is CASSGRTGNRSPLHF. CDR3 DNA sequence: TGTGCCAGCAGTGGTAGGACAGGGAACCGATCACCCCTCCACTTT.